What follows are 23 T cell receptor beta chains derived from one specimen sequenced in a study of blood T cell repertoires in COVID-19 (dated by TCRdb to the early 2020s). The receptor library was made with the immunoSEQ multiplex PCR assay. TCRdb's version of the immuneACCESS table is confined to in-frame rearrangements and falls short of the full clone set. An unresolved V gene accounts for under half of the shortfall where checked; the remainder is of unknown origin. Here the sample has 120,000 to 150,000 clones; about 90% occur a single time. The ten largest clonotypes hold about 2.3% of the sample. Sequencing was carried out using peripheral blood. Every receptor here comes from a human donor in a cohort sampled during active COVID-19.

This chain uses TRBV28 with TRBJ1-5; no reliable D call. The V end was cut by 3 bases, the J end by 2 bases, with 11 bases between. The CDR3 covers 15 residues. Per germline, CDR1 MDHEN and CDR2 SYDVKM. The CDR3 reads CASSFRLGGNQPQHF. CDR3 sequence (DNA): TGTGCCAGCAGTTTCCGACTAGGTGGCAATCAGCCCCAGCATTTT.

The chain combines TRBV28 with TRBJ2-3; 10 positions match TRBD2. After removal of 6 bases from V and 5 bases from J, the junction contained 14 bases not matched to a gene. This CDR3 has 17 residues. Per germline, CDR1 MDHEN and CDR2 SYDVKM. The CDR3 DNA sequence: TGTGCCAGCAGGAACGGGGGGGTAGCGGGAGGCGGAGATACGCAGTATTTT. Amino acids: CASRNGGVAGGGDTQYF. The full variable domain, rest sourced from reference TRBV28 and TRBJ2-3, is DVKVTQSSRYLVKRTGEKVFLECVQDMDHENMFWYRQDPGLGLRLIYFSYDVKMKEKGDIPEGYSVSREKKERFSLILESASTNQTSMYLCASRNGGVAGGGDTQYFGPGTRLTVL.

This chain connects TRBV5-1 to TRBJ2-1; 10 nucleotides agree with TRBD2. Germline V gene lookup returns CDR1 SGHRS and CDR2 YFSETQ. The CDR3 loop spans 14 amino acids. J lost 10 bases, V lost 0 bases, and 4 bases had no gene match. CDR3 nucleotide sequence: TGCGCCAGCAGCTTGGCTAGCGGGAGCCGGGAGCAGTTCTTC. Its protein product is CASSLASGSREQFF. Using reference TRBV5-1 and TRBJ2-1 for the parts outside the CDR3, the full variable domain is KAGVTQTPRYLIKTRGQQVTLSCSPISGHRSVSWYQQTPGQGLQFLFEYFSETQRNKGNFPGRFSGRQFSNSRSEMNVSTLELGDSALYLCASSLASGSREQFFGPGTRLTVL.

The CDR3 sequence is CASSPGGSGQETQYF. For the CDR3, the DNA is TGTGCCAGCTCACCTGGGGGCAGCGGACAAGAGACCCAGTACTTC. The genes are TRBV18 and TRBJ2-5; weak D call: TRBD1 (6 bases). The CDR3 loop spans 15 amino acids. V lost 3 bases and J lost 2, with 13 bases in between. In germline, CDR1 is KGHSH, CDR2 LQKENI.

This clone was seen a few times. The chain recombines TRBV18 with TRBJ2-4, with D tentatively TRBD1 (6 bases). V was shortened by 4 bases and J by 0 bases, with 25 bases between the two germline ends. The CDR3 is made up of 20 amino acids. Germline CDR1 and CDR2: KGHSH and LQKENI. The CDR3 sequence is CASSQNDPGTQVVAKNIQYF. The CDR3 DNA follows: TGTGCCAGCTCACAAAACGACCCCGGGACACAAGTCGTAGCCAAAAACATTCAGTACTTC.

In DNA, the CDR3 is TGTGCCACCGCCGGGCAGGGCACTGAAGCTTTCTTT. Translation: CATAGQGTEAFF. The J gene is TRBJ1-1, the V gene TRBV19; maybe TRBD1 (5 bases). From germline, CDR1 is LNHDA and CDR2 SQIVND (reference sequence). The CDR3 spans 12 residues. V gave up 10 bases and J gave up 4 bases, with 13 bases separating them.

The V call is TRBV4-3, the J call TRBJ1-1, with D hard to call. The length of the CDR3 is 15 residues. Looked up from germline, CDR1 is LGHNA and CDR2 is YSLEER. V gave up 1 base and J gave up 0 bases, with 9 bases separating them. CDR3 protein: CASSQGINLNTEAFF. The CDR3 bases are TGCGCCAGCAGCCAAGGTATAAACTTGAACACTGAAGCTTTCTTT.

The gene calls are TRBV19 and TRBJ2-2, with 7 bases lining up with TRBD2. V lost 2 bases, J lost 7 bases, and 4 bases stayed unmatched. CDR1 is LNHDA and CDR2 is SQIVND in the germline V gene (reference sequence). This CDR3 is built from 14 residues. CDR3 sequence (DNA): TGTGCCAGTAGTATATGGGGGGGAGACGGGGAGCTGTTTTTT. It translates to CASSIWGGDGELFF.

The chain's CDR3 is CASSLAGQSLYGYTF. The CDR3 DNA follows: TGTGCCAGCAGCTTGGCGGGACAGAGCCTCTATGGCTACACCTTC. The chain carries TRBV5-5 and TRBJ1-2; TRBD1 matches 7 bases. This CDR3 region has 15 residues. The germline CDR1 and CDR2 sequences are SGHKS and YYEKEE (reference sequence). After removal of 0 bases from V and 4 bases from J, the junction contained 6 bases not matched to a gene.

V is TRBV11-2 and J is TRBJ1-6; D not resolved. V was cut by 6 bases and J by 2 bases, with 11 bases left in between. Germline CDR1 reads SGHAT; CDR2 reads FQNNGV. This CDR3 is 15 amino acids long. The CDR3 is CASRPTRAYNSPLHF. CDR3 nucleotide sequence: TGTGCCAGCAGACCCACTAGGGCCTATAATTCACCCCTCCACTTT.

This chain uses TRBV28 with TRBJ2-1, with 7 bases aligning to TRBD2. The CDR3 contains 14 residues. The trim removed 6 bases at V and 3 bases at J, leaving 5 bases unmatched. Looked up from germline, CDR1 is MDHEN and CDR2 is SYDVKM. Written as DNA, the CDR3 is TGTGCCAGCAGGTCTAGCGGACACTACAATGAGCAGTTCTTC. Amino acids: CASRSSGHYNEQFF.

Only one count was recorded for this clone. The V call is TRBV19, the J call TRBJ1-1, with TRBD1 matching over 8 bases. V dropped 4 bases and J dropped 0; count of bases not matched to a gene: 4. CDR3 length: 15 amino acids. CDR1 LNHDA and CDR2 SQIVND come from the germline V gene (reference sequence). CDR3 in amino acids: CASSRQGTLNTEAFF. Here the CDR3 DNA reads TGTGCCAGTAGTAGACAGGGGACCTTGAACACTGAAGCTTTCTTT.

J is TRBJ2-7 and V is TRBV7-9; possibly TRBD1 for D (7 bases). Germline CDR1 SEHNR, CDR2 FQNEAQ (reference sequence). This CDR3 contains 13 residues. With 3 bases removed from V and 6 bases from J, the gap between germline ends came to 12 bases. The CDR3 DNA sequence: TGTGCCAGCAGCTTCCAGGGGGGTGGCGAGCAGTACTTC. Encoded protein: CASSFQGGGEQYF.

The J gene is TRBJ2-3, the V gene TRBV3-1 (or the pseudogene TRBV3-2), with 11 nucleotides matching TRBD2. Germline loops: CDR1 LGHDT, CDR2 YNNKEL (reference sequence). This CDR3 region has 17 residues. Trimming took 1 base from V and 5 from J; bases not matched to a gene: 8. The CDR3 spells CASSQGPGSGGGDTQYF. CDR3 in DNA: TGTGCCAGCAGCCAAGGGCCGGGTAGCGGGGGGGGAGATACGCAGTATTTT.

The chain carries TRBV10-3 and TRBJ2-3, with 14 bases aligning to TRBD2. J gave up 4 bases and V 3 bases, and 6 bases lay outside the gene matches. CDR1 is ENHRY, CDR2 SYGVKD, per germline. The CDR3 covers 17 residues. Here the CDR3 reads CAISDRLAGGPADTQYF. The CDR3 DNA is TGTGCCATCAGTGACCGACTAGCGGGAGGGCCTGCAGATACGCAGTATTTT.

In DNA form, the CDR3 reads TGTGCCAGCAGCTTAGAAAGCGGGAGAGGTGAGCAGTTCTTC. This codes for CASSLESGRGEQFF. The J gene is TRBJ2-1, the V gene TRBV7-2, with 8 nucleotides matching TRBD2. The CDR3 spans 14 residues. From germline, CDR1 is SGHTA and CDR2 FQGNSA. The trim removed 1 base at V and 9 bases at J, leaving 5 bases unmatched.

The chain has TRBV18 and TRBJ2-2, with D possibly matching TRBD2 (5 bases). Between the trimmed V and J ends, which lost 3 bases and 1 base, there was a span of 18 bases. CDR3 length equals 18 residues. The germline V gene has CDR1 KGHSH and CDR2 LQKENI. This CDR3 reads CASSPTRFGGWNTGELFF. The CDR3 nucleotides are TGTGCCAGCTCACCCACCAGGTTCGGCGGGTGGAACACCGGGGAGCTGTTTTTT.

The gene calls are TRBV6-2 or TRBV6-3 and TRBJ2-1, with D perhaps TRBD2 (6 bases). The CDR3 has 14 residues. Germline V gene sequence: CDR1 MNHEY, CDR2 SVGEGT. With 5 bases removed from V and 2 bases from J, the gap between germline ends came to 10 bases. The CDR3 protein is CASSPPSAYNEQFF. As DNA, the CDR3 is TGTGCCAGCAGTCCCCCTAGCGCCTACAATGAGCAGTTCTTC.

The J gene is TRBJ1-1, the V gene TRBV18; D may be TRBD1 (5 bases). V lost 0 bases, J lost 1 base, and 12 bases lay in between. The CDR3 consists of 16 residues. Per germline, CDR1 KGHSH and CDR2 LQKENI. This CDR3 is CASSPPTWGGNTEAFF. As DNA, the CDR3 is TGTGCCAGCTCACCACCCACCTGGGGGGGGAACACTGAAGCTTTCTTT.

CDR3 region: CASSSGTGGYGYTF. DNA for the CDR3: TGTGCCAGCAGCTCCGGGACAGGGGGCTATGGCTACACCTTC. This chain uses TRBV7-2 with TRBJ1-2; TRBD1 agrees at 11 bases. Trimming at V came to 4 bases and at J to 4 bases, leaving 2 bases not matched to a gene. Germline lookup yields CDR1 SGHTA and CDR2 FQGNSA. CDR3 size: 14 residues.

The V gene is TRBV7-8, the J gene TRBJ2-2, with 7 positions matching TRBD2. The J segment lost 6 bases and the V segment lost 5 bases, leaving 12 bases of the junction unmatched. This CDR3 region has 16 residues. Germline V gene sequence: CDR1 SGHVS, CDR2 FQNEAQ. In DNA, the CDR3 is TGTGCCAGCAGCCATGACCCTCGTGGGGGGGCCGGGGAGCTGTTTTTT. This sequence encodes CASSHDPRGGAGELFF.

The V gene is TRBV5-1, the J gene TRBJ2-1; 7 bases match TRBD1. The CDR3 is made up of 15 amino acids. Unmatched junction bases numbered 8, after V lost 0 bases and J lost 8 bases. The germline V gene has CDR1 SGHRS and CDR2 YFSETQ. The CDR3 sequence is CASSLGSTGDHEQFF. CDR3 in DNA: TGCGCCAGCAGCTTGGGGTCAACAGGGGACCATGAGCAGTTCTTC.

As regards this clone: Other DNA sequences from this sample encode an identical CDR3 as well. This sequence joins TRBV29-1 and TRBJ2-5; 8 bases match TRBD1. Germline V gives CDR1 SQVTM, CDR2 ANQGSEA. V shed 3 bases and J 5 bases; nucleotides not matched to a gene: 2. This CDR3 region has 12 residues. CDR3 region: CSVDRGRETQYF. The DNA for the CDR3 is TGCAGCGTTGACAGGGGGCGGGAGACCCAGTACTTC. The complete variable domain, with remaining parts taken from reference TRBV29-1 and TRBJ2-5, reads SAVISQKPSRDICQRGTSLTIQCQVDSQVTMMFWYRQQPGQSLTLIATANQGSEATYESGFVIDKFPISRPNLTFSTLTVSNMSPEDSSIYLCSVDRGRETQYFGPGTRLLVL.